The TCR beta chain under discussion was sequenced for a study of cytomegalovirus exposure and HLA in healthy donors. Study-wide context: For the 300 to 450 genotyped donors, roughly 81% fell within the Caucasian-associated ancestry cluster.

About this clone: As yet, its antigen is unknown.

Overall study results and limits: The authors later found TCR association rates varying by HLA locus, with DRB1 most and HLA-C fewest. Accurate HLA-A and HLA-B prediction from TCR beta sequences was reported for most subjects.

The CDR3 covers 13 residues. With V trimmed by 5 bases and J by 3 bases, 3 bases remained unmatched. Per germline, CDR1 SEHNR and CDR2 FQNEAQ (reference sequence). 60 Vbeta and 13 Jbeta primers were used in PCR. The assay was immunoSEQ multiplex PCR, and TCRdb's table has in-frame clones only and misses some. This table has approximately 200,000 clones, more than 65% appearing once. Sequencing was carried out using PBMCs. The TCR sequence derives from a girl aged 10 to 17 in good health and CMV-seropositive. This chain joins TRBV7-9 and TRBJ2-5; 7 bases are a match to TRBD1. DNA for the CDR3: TGTGCCAGCAGCCCACAGGGGAAAGAGACCCAGTACTTC. Amino acid sequence: CASSPQGKETQYF.